This T cell receptor beta chain is from a study of TIL therapy for anti-PD-1-resistant metastatic lung cancer. The V end was cut by 2 bases, the J end by 12 bases, with 20 bases between. The CDR3 consists of 14 residues. Germline-derived CDR1 and CDR2 are SEHNR and FQNEAQ (reference sequence). The libraries were made with immunoSEQ v3. TCRdb's copy holds only in-frame clones and misses some; the assay was immunoSEQ multiplex PCR. This table has just over 20,000 clones, more than 60% appearing once. Specified time point: pre-treatment sample, taken before nivolumab and TIL therapy. The sequence derives from a person between 25 and 79 years old with non-small cell lung cancer. The gene calls are TRBV7-9 and TRBJ2-7, with a possible D match to TRBD2 (5 bases). The material was blood, obtained at baseline. CDR3 coding DNA: TGTGCCAGCAGCTTAACCCTCGCCGGGGATCTTCGGTACTTC. It codes for CASSLTLAGDLRYF.